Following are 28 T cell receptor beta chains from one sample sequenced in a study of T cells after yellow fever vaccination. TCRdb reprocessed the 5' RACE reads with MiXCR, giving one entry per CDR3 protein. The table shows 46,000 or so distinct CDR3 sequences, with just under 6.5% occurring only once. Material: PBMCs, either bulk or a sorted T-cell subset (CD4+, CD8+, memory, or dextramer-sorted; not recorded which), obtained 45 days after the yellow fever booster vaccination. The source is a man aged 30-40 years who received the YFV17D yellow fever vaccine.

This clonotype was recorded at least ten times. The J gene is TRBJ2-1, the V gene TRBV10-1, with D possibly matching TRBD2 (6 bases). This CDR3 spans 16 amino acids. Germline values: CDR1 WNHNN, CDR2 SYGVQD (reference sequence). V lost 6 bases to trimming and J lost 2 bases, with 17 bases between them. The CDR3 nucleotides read TGCGCCAGCAGACCCTTGGAGGGCCTCGCCTACAATGAGCAGTTCTTC. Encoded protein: CASRPLEGLAYNEQFF.

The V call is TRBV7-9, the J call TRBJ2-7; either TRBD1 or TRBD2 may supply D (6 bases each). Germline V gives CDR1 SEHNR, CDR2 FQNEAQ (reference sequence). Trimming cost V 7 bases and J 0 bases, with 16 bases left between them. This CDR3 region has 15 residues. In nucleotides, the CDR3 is TGTGCCAGCACCTTCCAAGGGGGGACCTCCTACGAGCAGTACTTC. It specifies CASTFQGGTSYEQYF. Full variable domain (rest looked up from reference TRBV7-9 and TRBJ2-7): DTGVSQNPRHKITKRGQNVTFRCDPISEHNRLYWYRQTLGQGPEFLTYFQNEAQLEKSRLLSDRFSAERPKGSFSTLEIQRTEQGDSAMYLCASTFQGGTSYEQYFGPGTRLTVT.

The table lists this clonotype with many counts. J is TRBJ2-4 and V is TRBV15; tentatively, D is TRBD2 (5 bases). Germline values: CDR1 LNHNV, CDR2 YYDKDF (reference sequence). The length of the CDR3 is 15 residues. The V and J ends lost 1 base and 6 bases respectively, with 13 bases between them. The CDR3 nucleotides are TGTGCCACCAGCAGAGGAGGGAGTGATGCAAACATTCAGTACTTC. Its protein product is CATSRGGSDANIQYF.

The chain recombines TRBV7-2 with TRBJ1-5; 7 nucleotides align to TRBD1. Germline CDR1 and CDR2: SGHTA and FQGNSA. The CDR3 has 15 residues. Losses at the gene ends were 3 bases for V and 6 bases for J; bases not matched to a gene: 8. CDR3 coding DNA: TGTGCCAGCAGCTTGACAGGGAACGGTGGTCAGCCCCAGCATTTT. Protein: CASSLTGNGGQPQHF. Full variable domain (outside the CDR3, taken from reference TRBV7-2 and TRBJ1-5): GAGVSQSPSNKVTEKGKDVELRCDPISGHTALYWYRQSLGQGLEFLIYFQGNSAPDKSGLPSDRFSAERTGGSVSTLTIQRTQQEDSAVYLCASSLTGNGGQPQHFGDGTRLSIL.

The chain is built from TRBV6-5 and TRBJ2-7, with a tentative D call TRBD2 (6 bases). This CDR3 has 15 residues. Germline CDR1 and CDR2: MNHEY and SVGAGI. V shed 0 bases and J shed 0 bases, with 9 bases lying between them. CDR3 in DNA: TGTGCCAGCAGTTACTCCTTGGACTACTCCTACGAGCAGTACTTC. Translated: CASSYSLDYSYEQYF.

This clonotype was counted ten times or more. This CDR3 is CASTGTPISYEQYF. The CDR3 DNA is TGTGCCAGCACCGGGACACCCATCTCCTACGAGCAGTACTTC. The chain joins TRBV12-3 or TRBV12-4 to TRBJ2-7; perhaps TRBD1 as D (6 bases). The CDR3 consists of 14 residues. Trimming removed 7 bases at V and 0 bases at J, with 13 bases between.

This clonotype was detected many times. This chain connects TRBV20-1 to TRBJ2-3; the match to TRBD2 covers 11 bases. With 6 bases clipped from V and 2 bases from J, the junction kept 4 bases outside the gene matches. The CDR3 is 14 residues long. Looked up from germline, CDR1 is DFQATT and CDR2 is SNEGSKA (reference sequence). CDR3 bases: TGCAGTGCCGTGACTAGCGGGATCACAGATACGCAGTATTTT. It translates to CSAVTSGITDTQYF.

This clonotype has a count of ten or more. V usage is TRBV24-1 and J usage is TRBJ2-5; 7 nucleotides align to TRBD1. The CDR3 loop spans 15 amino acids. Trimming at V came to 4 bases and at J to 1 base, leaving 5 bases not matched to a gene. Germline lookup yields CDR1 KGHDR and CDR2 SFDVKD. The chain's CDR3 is CATSDSGQPQETQYF. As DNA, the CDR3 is TGTGCCACCAGTGACTCGGGACAGCCCCAAGAGACCCAGTACTTC.

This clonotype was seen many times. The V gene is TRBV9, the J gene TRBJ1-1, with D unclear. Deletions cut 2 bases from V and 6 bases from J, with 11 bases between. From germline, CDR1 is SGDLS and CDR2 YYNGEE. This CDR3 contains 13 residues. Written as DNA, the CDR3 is TGTGCCAGCAGCGTTTCCAGCTACGCTGAAGCTTTCTTT. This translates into CASSVSSYAEAFF.

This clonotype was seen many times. The CDR3 loop reads CASSLRLAGGGNTGELFF. The CDR3 bases are TGTGCCAGCAGCCTTCGCCTAGCGGGAGGGGGGAACACCGGGGAGCTGTTTTTT. The J gene is TRBJ2-2, the V gene TRBV7-2; 12 bases are shared with TRBD2. The V segment lost 5 bases and the J segment 1 base; nucleotides outside the gene matches: 8. Germline V gene lookup returns CDR1 SGHTA and CDR2 FQGNSA. This CDR3 contains 18 residues.

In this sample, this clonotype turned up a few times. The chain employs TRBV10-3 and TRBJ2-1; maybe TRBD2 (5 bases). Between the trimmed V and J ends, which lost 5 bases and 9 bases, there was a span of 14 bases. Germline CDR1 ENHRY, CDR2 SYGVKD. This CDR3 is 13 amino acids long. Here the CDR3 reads CAISPYLRGEQFF. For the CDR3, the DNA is TGTGCCATCAGTCCCTACCTCCGGGGTGAGCAGTTCTTC.

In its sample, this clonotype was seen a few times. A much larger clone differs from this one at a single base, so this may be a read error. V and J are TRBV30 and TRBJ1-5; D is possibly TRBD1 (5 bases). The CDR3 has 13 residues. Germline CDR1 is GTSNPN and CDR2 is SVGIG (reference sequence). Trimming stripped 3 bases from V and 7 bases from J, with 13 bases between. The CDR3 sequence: CAWSRQDKQPQHF. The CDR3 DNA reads TGTGCCTGGAGCCGGCAGGACAAGCAGCCCCAGCATTTT.

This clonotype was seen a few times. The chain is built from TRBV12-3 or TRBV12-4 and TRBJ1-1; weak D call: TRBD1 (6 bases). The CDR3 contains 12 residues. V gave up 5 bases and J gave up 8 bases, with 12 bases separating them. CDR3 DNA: TGTGCCAGCAGTCTGGGACACCGGGAAGCTTTCTTT. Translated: CASSLGHREAFF.

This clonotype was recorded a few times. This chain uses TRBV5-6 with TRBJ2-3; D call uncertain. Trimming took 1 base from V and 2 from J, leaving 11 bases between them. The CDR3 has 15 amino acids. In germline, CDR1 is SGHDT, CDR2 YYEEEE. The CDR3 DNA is TGTGCCAGCAGCTTGAATTTAGGCAACACAGATACGCAGTATTTT. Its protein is CASSLNLGNTDTQYF.

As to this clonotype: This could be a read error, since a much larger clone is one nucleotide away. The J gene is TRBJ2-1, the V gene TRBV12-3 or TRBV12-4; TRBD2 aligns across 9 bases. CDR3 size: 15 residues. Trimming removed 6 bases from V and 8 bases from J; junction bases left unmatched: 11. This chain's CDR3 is CASSPPGTSFYEQFF. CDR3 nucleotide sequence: TGTGCCAGCAGCCCCCCCGGGACTAGCTTTTATGAGCAGTTCTTC.

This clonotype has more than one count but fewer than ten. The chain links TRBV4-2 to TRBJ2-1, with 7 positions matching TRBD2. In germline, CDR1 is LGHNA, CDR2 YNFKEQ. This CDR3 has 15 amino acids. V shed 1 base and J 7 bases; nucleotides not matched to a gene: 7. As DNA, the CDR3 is TGTGCCAGCAGCCAAGGCCACAACGGGGGGAATGAGCAGTTCTTC. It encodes CASSQGHNGGNEQFF.

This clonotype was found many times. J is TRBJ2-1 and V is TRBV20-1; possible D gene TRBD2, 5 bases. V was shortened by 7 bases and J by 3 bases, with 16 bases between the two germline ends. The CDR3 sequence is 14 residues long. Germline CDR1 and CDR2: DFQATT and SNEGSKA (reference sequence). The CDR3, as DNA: TGCAGTGTCCCCTTTGGGAGAGACTACAATGAGCAGTTCTTC. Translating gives CSVPFGRDYNEQFF.

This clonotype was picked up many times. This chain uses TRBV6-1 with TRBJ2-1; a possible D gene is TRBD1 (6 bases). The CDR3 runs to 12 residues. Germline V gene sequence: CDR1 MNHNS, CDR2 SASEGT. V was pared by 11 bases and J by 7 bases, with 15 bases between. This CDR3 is CAGDTQGNEQFF. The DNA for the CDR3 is TGTGCCGGGGACACGCAAGGGAATGAGCAGTTCTTC.

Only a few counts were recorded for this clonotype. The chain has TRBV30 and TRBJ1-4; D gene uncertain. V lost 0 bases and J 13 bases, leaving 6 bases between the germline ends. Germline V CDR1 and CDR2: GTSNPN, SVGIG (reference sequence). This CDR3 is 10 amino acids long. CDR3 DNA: TGTGCCTGGAGTGTTAACGGACTGTTTTTT. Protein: CAWSVNGLFF.

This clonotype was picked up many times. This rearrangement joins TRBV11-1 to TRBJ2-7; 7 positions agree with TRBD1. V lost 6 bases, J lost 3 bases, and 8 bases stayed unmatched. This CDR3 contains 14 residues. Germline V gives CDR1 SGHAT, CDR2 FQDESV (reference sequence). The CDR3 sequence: CASREQGLGYEQYF. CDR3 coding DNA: TGTGCCAGCAGAGAACAGGGGCTAGGCTACGAGCAGTACTTC.

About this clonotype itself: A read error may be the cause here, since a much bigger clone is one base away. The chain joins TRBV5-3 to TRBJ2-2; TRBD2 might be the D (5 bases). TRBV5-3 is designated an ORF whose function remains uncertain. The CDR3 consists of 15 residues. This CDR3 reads CARSYINLNTGEPFF. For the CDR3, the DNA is TGTGCCAGAAGTTACATAAACCTGAACACCGGGGAGCCGTTTTTT.

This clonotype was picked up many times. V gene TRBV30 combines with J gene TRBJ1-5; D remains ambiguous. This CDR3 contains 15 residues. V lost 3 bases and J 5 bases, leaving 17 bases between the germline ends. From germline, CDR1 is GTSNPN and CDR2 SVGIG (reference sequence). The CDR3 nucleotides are TGTGCCTGGAGGCCACCGGGCCCAGTAGATCAGCCCCAGCATTTT. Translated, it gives CAWRPPGPVDQPQHF. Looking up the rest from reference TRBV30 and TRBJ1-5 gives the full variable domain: SQTIHQWPATLVQPVGSPLSLECTVEGTSNPNLYWYRQAAGRGLQLLFYSVGIGQISSEVPQNLSASRPQDRQFILSSKKLLLSDSGFYLCAWRPPGPVDQPQHFGDGTRLSIL.

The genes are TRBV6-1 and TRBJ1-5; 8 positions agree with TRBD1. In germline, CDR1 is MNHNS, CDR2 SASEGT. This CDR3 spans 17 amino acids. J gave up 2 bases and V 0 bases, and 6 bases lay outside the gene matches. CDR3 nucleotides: TGTGCCAGCAGTGAAGCTCTAACAGGGGGTGGCAATCAGCCCCAGCATTTT. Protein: CASSEALTGGGNQPQHF.

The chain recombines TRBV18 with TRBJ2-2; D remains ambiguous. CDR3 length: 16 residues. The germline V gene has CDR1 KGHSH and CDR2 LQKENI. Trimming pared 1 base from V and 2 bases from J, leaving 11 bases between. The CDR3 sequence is CASSPQVLGNTGELFF. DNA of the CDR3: TGTGCCAGCTCACCACAAGTTTTGGGTAACACCGGGGAGCTGTTTTTT.

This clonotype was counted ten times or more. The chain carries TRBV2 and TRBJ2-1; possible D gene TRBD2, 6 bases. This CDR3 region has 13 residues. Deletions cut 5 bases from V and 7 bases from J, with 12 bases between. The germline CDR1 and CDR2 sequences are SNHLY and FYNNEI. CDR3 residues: CASSSMGGNEQFF. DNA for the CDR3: TGTGCCAGCAGTTCCATGGGGGGAAATGAGCAGTTCTTC.

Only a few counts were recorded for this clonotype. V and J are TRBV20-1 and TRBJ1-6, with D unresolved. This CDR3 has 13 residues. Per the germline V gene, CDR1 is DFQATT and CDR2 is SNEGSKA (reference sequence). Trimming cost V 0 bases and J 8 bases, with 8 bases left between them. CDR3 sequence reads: CSARDAVHSPLHF. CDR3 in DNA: TGCAGTGCTAGAGATGCCGTGCATTCACCCCTCCACTTT.

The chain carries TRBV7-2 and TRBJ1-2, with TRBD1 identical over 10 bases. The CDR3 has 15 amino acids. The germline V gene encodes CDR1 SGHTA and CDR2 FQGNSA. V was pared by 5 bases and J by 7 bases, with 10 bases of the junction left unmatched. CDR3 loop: CASSPRRQGAFGYTF. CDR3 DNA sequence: TGTGCCAGCAGCCCTCGGCGACAGGGGGCGTTTGGCTACACCTTC.

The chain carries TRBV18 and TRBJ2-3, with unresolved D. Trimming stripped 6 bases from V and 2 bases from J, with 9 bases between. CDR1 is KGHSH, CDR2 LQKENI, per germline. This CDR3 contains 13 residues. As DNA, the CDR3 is TGTGCCAGCTCCCCGTTCACCACAGATACGCAGTATTTT. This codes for CASSPFTTDTQYF.